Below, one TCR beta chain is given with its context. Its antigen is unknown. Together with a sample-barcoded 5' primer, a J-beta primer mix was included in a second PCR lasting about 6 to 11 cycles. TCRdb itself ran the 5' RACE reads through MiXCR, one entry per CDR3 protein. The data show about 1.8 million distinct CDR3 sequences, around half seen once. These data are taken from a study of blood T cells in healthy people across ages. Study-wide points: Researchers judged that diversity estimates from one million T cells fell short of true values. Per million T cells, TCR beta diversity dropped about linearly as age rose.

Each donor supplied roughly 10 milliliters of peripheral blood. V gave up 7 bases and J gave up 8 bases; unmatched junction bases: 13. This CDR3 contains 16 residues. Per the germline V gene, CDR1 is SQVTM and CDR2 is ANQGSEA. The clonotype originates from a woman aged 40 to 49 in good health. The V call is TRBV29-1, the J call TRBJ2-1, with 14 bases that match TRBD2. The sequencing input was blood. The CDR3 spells CSATTSGGARGDEQFF. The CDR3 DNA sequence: TGCAGCGCCACGACTAGCGGGGGGGCCCGAGGCGATGAGCAGTTCTTC.